This T cell receptor (beta chain) was found in a study of tumor-infiltrating lymphocytes in primary liver carcinoma. Germline CDR1 is SQVTM and CDR2 is ANQGSEA. This CDR3 has 17 residues. This clonotype was found once. The junction and the germline gene differ at one end; a read error may be behind it. Synthesis of TCR beta cDNA was carried out from 450 to 650 ng total RNA with a constant-region primer. Nested multiplex PCR, run for three rounds with slightly modified ARM-PCR, yielded TCR beta libraries. The first two PCR rounds used TRBV1-TRBV30 primers with a Cbeta primer, 9 to 10 cycles each. TCRdb re-called the multiplex PCR reads through MiXCR, storing one row per CDR3 protein. The table shows some 120,000 distinct CDR3 sequences, with 60% to 80% occurring only once. RNA and DNA were co-extracted from about 20-30 mg of unsorted bulk tissue.

The sequence was collected from a woman aged 55 to 70 with primary liver carcinoma and hepatitis B virus infection. Sequencing was done on a sample of liver tumor tissue from sampling region 3. Subset meaning: tumor region T3, left-lateral pole. The genes are TRBV29-1 and TRBJ2-1, with 8 bases lining up with TRBD1. The CDR3 region has the DNA TGCACCGCCCCTCGGTTGGAGGGACAGGTTTTCTACAATGAGCGGTTCTTC. Translated: CTAPRLEGQVFYNERFF.